Described below is a single TCR beta chain sequence and its context. Its antigen remains unknown. This record comes from a study of OX40 agonist ivuxolimab in advanced cancers. Study-wide background: Every 2 weeks, patients received ivuxolimab intravenously, dosed at 0.01 to 10 mg/kg. Patients assigned to dose escalation were diagnosed with hepatocellular carcinoma, melanoma, renal cell or head and neck cancer.

Overall study results and limits: On average, CD8+ T cells showed a greater number of expanded clones than CD4+.

Produced via immunoSEQ multiplex PCR; TCRdb's table is partial and in-frame only. The sample yields tens of thousands of clones, about 89% seen once. Trimming shortened V by 3 bases and J by 3 bases, and 9 bases separated the two germline ends. Germline CDR1 MDHEN, CDR2 SYDVKM. This CDR3 spans 14 amino acids. Here the sequenced sample was CD4+ or CD8+ T cells sorted from blood, taken in a trial of the OX40 agonist ivuxolimab. The receptor was isolated from an adult with an advanced solid tumor such as melanoma, head and neck, liver or kidney cancer. The rearrangement joins TRBV28 to TRBJ1-3; no clear D. CDR3 bases: TGTGCCAGCAGTTTCCCAGGCCGTGGAAACACCATATATTTT. Translating gives CASSFPGRGNTIYF.